This T cell receptor beta chain was recovered during a study of T cell changes during pregnancy in multiple sclerosis. Profiled with immunoSEQ multiplex PCR; TCRdb holds only in-frame clones, not every one. This sample carries 130,000 or so clones, about 94% of them seen once, and the ten largest clones take 6.2%. The J segment lost 5 bases and the V segment lost 8 bases, leaving 9 bases of the junction unmatched. Germline V gene sequence: CDR1 MNHEY, CDR2 SMNVEV (reference sequence). The CDR3 consists of 14 residues. This chain joins TRBV27 and TRBJ2-7; the match to TRBD2 covers 10 bases. Sequencing was performed on peripheral blood, taken before pregnancy. This TCR came from a female donor with multiple sclerosis, enrolled in a pregnancy study. The CDR3 DNA follows: TGTGCCAGCCGGCCTAGCGGGAGTGAGAACGAGCAGTACTTC. Translated: CASRPSGSENEQYF.